These T cell receptor beta chains were read from a single sample in a study of blood T cell repertoires in COVID-19. Libraries were prepared by immunoSEQ multiplex PCR; TCRdb keeps only in-frame clonotypes and omits some of them. The sample holds around 77,000 clones, more than 65% seen once. The material sequenced was peripheral blood. The receptors originated from a woman over 75 with active or convalescent COVID-19. The CDR3 runs from the conserved cysteine through the conserved F or W. The D gene is left open where the match is weak. Clone size appears in some rows only: once, few, many, or a class for an expanded clone.

J gene | D gene | clone size | V gene | CDR3 DNA | CDR3 protein
TRBJ2-7 | NA | NA | TRBV11-2 | TGTGCCAGCAGCTCCTCCTATAACGAGCAGTACTTC | CASSSSYNEQYF
TRBJ1-1 | TRBD1 | NA | TRBV11-2 | TGTGCCAGCAGCTTAGAAGGGGGCTCTGAAGCTTTCTTT | CASSLEGGSEAFF
TRBJ2-1 | NA | NA | TRBV10-3 | TGTGCCATCAGTGTGAAGGTAGAAGCGGACAATGAGCAGTTCTTC | CAISVKVEADNEQFF
TRBJ1-2 | NA | NA | TRBV27 | TGTGCCAGCAGTGTAACAGGACCAACTAACTATGGCTACACCTTC | CASSVTGPTNYGYTF
TRBJ1-2 | TRBD1 | NA | TRBV9 | TGTGCCAGCAGCCCCATGGACAGGGTTAACTATGGCTACACCTTC | CASSPMDRVNYGYTF
TRBJ1-2 | TRBD1 | NA | TRBV6-5 | TGTGCCAGCAGTTACCGAAGACAGGGTGTATCGTATGGCTACACCTTC | CASSYRRQGVSYGYTF
TRBJ2-2 | TRBD1 | NA | TRBV24-1 | TGTGCCACCAGTGGGTGGCAGGGGGCACACACCGGGGAGCTGTTTTTT | CATSGWQGAHTGELFF
TRBJ2-5 | TRBD1 | NA | TRBV6-5 | TGTGCCAGCAATACAGGGGCGAGGGAGACCCAGTACTTC | CASNTGARETQYF
TRBJ1-6 | NA | NA | TRBV4-3 | TGCGCCAGCAGCCAAGACTTGGCTGTTTATAATTCACCCCTCCACTTT | CASSQDLAVYNSPLHF
TRBJ2-7 | NA | NA | TRBV14 | TGTGCCAGCAGCCAAGTCGTACAGAGAGTGTACTTC | CASSQVVQRVYF
TRBJ1-1 | NA | few | TRBV24-1 | TGTGCCACCAGTGCAGGTCTGGCTAACACTGAAGCTTTCTTT | CATSAGLANTEAFF
TRBJ2-2 | NA | NA | TRBV18 | TGTGCCAGCTCACCCCCACTGGACACCGGGGAGCTGTTTTTT | CASSPPLDTGELFF
TRBJ2-2 | TRBD1 | NA | TRBV7-2 | TGTGCCAGCAGCTTGGGCAGGGGGCGGAACACCGGGGAGCTGTTTTTT | CASSLGRGRNTGELFF
TRBJ1-1 | TRBD1 | NA | TRBV18 | TGTGCCAGCTCCCCGGACAGGTGGGGCACTGAAGCTTTCTTT | CASSPDRWGTEAFF
TRBJ1-2 | NA | NA | TRBV29-1 | TGCAGCGTTGAGGGTCCAGGGCAATATGGCTACACCTTC | CSVEGPGQYGYTF
TRBJ1-1 | NA | NA | TRBV21-1 | TGTGCCAGCAGCTCCCGGCTAGGAGCTTTCTTT | CASSSRLGAFF
TRBJ2-4 | NA | NA | TRBV19 | TGTGCCAGTACCGGTACTTCGACAGGCTCCAAAAACATTCAGTACTTC | CASTGTSTGSKNIQYF
TRBJ1-2 | NA | NA | TRBV2 | TGTGCCAGCAGGGCCCTCGTGGTTATCGATGGCTACACCTTC | CASRALVVIDGYTF
TRBJ1-4 | NA | NA | TRBV6-5 | TGTGCCAGCACTCCGGAGTTGCAGAGTGAAAAACTGTTTTTT | CASTPELQSEKLFF
TRBJ1-2 | NA | NA | TRBV10-3 | TGTGCCATCAGCCGCACAATGGGGAGAACCTATGGCTACACCTTC | CAISRTMGRTYGYTF
TRBJ1-2 | NA | NA | TRBV6-1 | TGTGCCAGCAGTGAAACCGGACAGTTCCAGGGCTACACCTTC | CASSETGQFQGYTF
TRBJ1-2 | NA | NA | TRBV6-5 | TGTGCCAGCAGTTCCCAATCGGGGGCTAACTATGGCTACACCTTC | CASSSQSGANYGYTF
TRBJ2-3 | TRBD2 | NA | TRBV6-4 | TGTGCCAGCAGTGAAAGCGGGGACACAGATACGCAGTATTTT | CASSESGDTDTQYF
TRBJ2-1 | TRBD2 | NA | TRBV5-6 | TGTGCCAGCAGCGATCTAGCGGGGGACTACAATGAGCAGTTCTTC | CASSDLAGDYNEQFF
TRBJ2-7 | TRBD1 | NA | TRBV5-1 | TGCGCCAGCAGCCCCCGGACAGGGGCGGGCTACGAGCAGTACTTC | CASSPRTGAGYEQYF
TRBJ1-5 | NA | few | TRBV9 | TGTGCCAGCAGCGTAGGTACCGCTGAGAATCAGCCCCAGCATTTT | CASSVGTAENQPQHF
TRBJ1-6 | TRBD1 | once | TRBV7-9 | TGTGCCAGCAGCTTAGGTGACAGGGCAAATTCACCCCTCCACTTT | CASSLGDRANSPLHF
TRBJ1-1 | NA | NA | TRBV6-5 | TGTGCCAGCAGCGTCCTGTCCGGGAGCATGATTGAAGCTTTCTTT | CASSVLSGSMIEAFF